One and the same sample provided the 28 T cell receptor beta chains below, sequenced in a study of control samples from healthy donors and cancer patients. The data were produced by immunoSEQ multiplex PCR, yet TCRdb's version contains in-frame clones alone and is incomplete. The table includes roughly 120,000 clones, about 88% detected once. Sequencing used blood. These TCRs come from a woman in her 70s in good health.

J is TRBJ2-1 and V is TRBV27; TRBD2 is a possible D gene (5 bases). V was cut by 5 bases and J by 8 bases, with 25 bases left in between. Germline V gives CDR1 MNHEY, CDR2 SMNVEV (reference sequence). The CDR3 loop spans 17 amino acids. CDR3 sequence: CASSETSRELVLYEQFF. CDR3 coding DNA: TGTGCCAGCAGTGAAACAAGTCGGGAACTTGTGCTCTATGAGCAGTTCTTC.

J is TRBJ2-1 and V is TRBV2; TRBD2 matches 7 bases. Germline assignment: CDR1 SNHLY and CDR2 FYNNEI. This CDR3 has 13 amino acids. J lost 4 bases, V lost 7 bases, and 4 bases had no gene match. The CDR3: CASKRGGYNEQFF. The CDR3 DNA sequence: TGTGCCAGCAAACGCGGGGGATACAATGAGCAGTTCTTC.

The J gene is TRBJ1-6, the V gene TRBV5-4; possibly TRBD1 for D (5 bases). The CDR3 is 13 amino acids. CDR1 and CDR2 from the germline V gene are SGHNT and YYREEE (reference sequence). V lost 4 bases to trimming and J lost 9 bases, with 11 bases between them. CDR3 in amino acids: CASSGDSGSPLHF. CDR3 sequence (DNA): TGTGCCAGCAGCGGAGACAGCGGTTCACCCCTCCACTTT.

V is TRBV7-2 and J is TRBJ1-6; D unresolved. The CDR3 is 16 residues long. Germline CDR1 SGHTA, CDR2 FQGNSA. With 5 bases removed from V and 5 bases from J, the gap between germline ends came to 16 bases. The CDR3 DNA reads as TGTGCCAGCAGCCTTAGTGGCGGTCAGCATAATTCACCCCTCCACTTT. Amino acids: CASSLSGGQHNSPLHF.

The J gene is TRBJ2-2, the V gene TRBV3-1 (or the pseudogene TRBV3-2), with 8 nucleotides matching TRBD1. Unmatched junction bases numbered 8, after V lost 1 base and J lost 4 bases. Per germline, CDR1 LGHDT and CDR2 YNNKEL (reference sequence). The length of the CDR3 is 17 residues. The CDR3 here is CASSQGSGGVGTGELFF. The CDR3 DNA reads TGTGCCAGCAGCCAAGGGTCAGGGGGCGTAGGCACCGGGGAGCTGTTTTTT.

The chain joins TRBV20-1 to TRBJ2-3, with D perhaps matching TRBD2 (5 bases). The CDR3 totals 11 residues. Germline V gives CDR1 DFQATT, CDR2 SNEGSKA (reference sequence). For the CDR3, the DNA is TGCAGCGCCGCCGGCGGCGCGGGGCAGTATTTT. Amino acid sequence: CSAAGGAGQYF.

The gene calls are TRBV3-1 (or the pseudogene TRBV3-2) and TRBJ1-1; 8 positions agree with TRBD1. Trimming took 4 bases from V and 7 from J; bases not matched to a gene: 14. There are 16 residues in the CDR3. Per the germline V gene, CDR1 is LGHDT and CDR2 is YNNKEL (reference sequence). CDR3: CASSRTTGGARGEAFF. DNA of the CDR3: TGTGCCAGCAGCCGGACAACAGGGGGAGCACGGGGTGAAGCTTTCTTT.

The chain has TRBV11-2 and TRBJ2-7; no definite D call. From germline, CDR1 is SGHAT and CDR2 FQNNGV. The CDR3 length is 14 residues. Trimming stripped 4 bases from V and 3 bases from J, with 13 bases between. The CDR3 loop is CASSSIRGVYEQYF. CDR3 nucleotide sequence: TGTGCCAGCAGCTCCATTCGCGGAGTCTACGAGCAGTACTTC.

This sequence joins TRBV7-6 and TRBJ2-1, with D perhaps matching TRBD1 or TRBD2 (5 bases each). Trimming took 6 bases from V and 6 from J, leaving 18 bases between them. The CDR3 covers 15 residues. From germline, CDR1 is SGHVS and CDR2 FNYEAQ. The DNA of the CDR3 is TGTGCCAGCAGTTCCGCAGGGACCAAGAGCAATGAGCAGTTCTTC. It is translated as CASSSAGTKSNEQFF.

The rearrangement joins TRBV20-1 to TRBJ1-1; D perhaps matches TRBD1 (6 bases). CDR3 size: 13 residues. From germline, CDR1 is DFQATT and CDR2 SNEGSKA (reference sequence). Trimming cost V 3 bases and J 3 bases, with 11 bases left between them. Here the CDR3 DNA reads TGCAGTGCTAGTGAAGGGGGTTACACTGAAGCTTTCTTT. As protein: CSASEGGYTEAFF.

This sequence joins TRBV2 and TRBJ1-6, with 8 bases that match TRBD1. The CDR3 length is 15 residues. Germline CDR1 SNHLY, CDR2 FYNNEI. Trimming at V came to 6 bases and at J to 7 bases, leaving 8 bases not matched to a gene. The CDR3 DNA follows: TGTGCCAGCAGCCCTGACAGGGGCAAGAATTCACCCCTCCACTTT. This codes for CASSPDRGKNSPLHF.

The J gene is TRBJ1-1, the V gene TRBV14; D is ambiguous. V was trimmed by 4 bases and J by 0 bases, leaving 6 bases between them. In germline, CDR1 is SGHDN, CDR2 FVKESK. The CDR3 totals 13 residues. Here the CDR3 reads CASSPYLNTEAFF. The CDR3 DNA reads as TGTGCCAGCAGCCCTTACCTGAACACTGAAGCTTTCTTT.

The chain joins TRBV6-6 to TRBJ1-2; tentative D call: TRBD1 (6 bases). Germline assignment: CDR1 MNHNY and CDR2 SVGAGI (reference sequence). V was shortened by 8 bases and J by 4 bases, with 20 bases between the two germline ends. The CDR3 covers 15 residues. The CDR3 protein is CASQPGGAWVYGYTF. The CDR3 DNA is TGTGCCAGCCAACCCGGGGGGGCTTGGGTCTATGGCTACACCTTC.

Remarks on this clone: The same CDR3 also results from other DNA sequences found in this sample. This chain links TRBV7-9 with TRBJ2-5; no firm D call. The V gene's germline CDR1 is SEHNR and CDR2 FQNEAQ (reference sequence). V lost 1 base, J lost 5 bases, and 2 bases lay in between. The CDR3 is 11 amino acids. The CDR3 loop reads CASSLDETQYF. For the CDR3, the DNA is TGTGCCAGCAGCTTAGATGAGACCCAGTACTTC.

This chain joins TRBV24-1 and TRBJ2-1; 8 bases align to TRBD1. V lost 5 bases and J lost 8; bases outside the gene matches: 7. The CDR3 covers 14 residues. CDR1 is KGHDR, CDR2 SFDVKD, per germline. The chain's CDR3 is CATSVSDRVDEQFF. DNA for the CDR3: TGTGCCACCAGTGTCTCGGACAGGGTCGATGAGCAGTTCTTC.

Written as DNA, the CDR3 is TGTGCCAGCAGCGCCCGACAGGGGAGCTATGGCTACACCTTC. Translation gives CASSARQGSYGYTF. The chain combines TRBV14 with TRBJ1-2, with 8 positions matching TRBD1. Germline values: CDR1 SGHDN, CDR2 FVKESK. The V gene end was trimmed by 5 bases and the J gene end by 4 bases; junction bases not matched to a gene: 6. CDR3 length: 14 amino acids.

The CDR3 DNA sequence: TGTGCCAGCAGCTTTAACCAAAATCAGCCCCAGCATTTT. Its protein product is CASSFNQNQPQHF. The V and J genes are TRBV7-9 and TRBJ1-5; D remains unclear. The CDR3 is 13 amino acids. With 3 bases removed from V and 4 bases from J, the gap between germline ends came to 7 bases. In germline, CDR1 is SEHNR, CDR2 FQNEAQ (reference sequence).

This chain uses TRBV6-4 with TRBJ1-4; no reliable D call. Trimming shortened V by 7 bases and J by 1 base, and 16 bases separated the two germline ends. Per germline, CDR1 MRHNA and CDR2 SNTAGT. This CDR3 is built from 16 residues. As DNA, the CDR3 is TGTGCCAGCAAAGGCGGCCTAAGGAGAACTAATGAAAAACTGTTTTTT. Amino acids: CASKGGLRRTNEKLFF.

This sequence joins TRBV5-1 and TRBJ1-4, with a tentative D call TRBD1 (5 bases). The CDR3 is 15 residues long. The germline V gene has CDR1 SGHRS and CDR2 YFSETQ. Trimming pared 2 bases from V and 5 bases from J, leaving 13 bases between. CDR3 amino acids: CASSLAGTENEKLFF. The CDR3 DNA reads TGCGCCAGCAGCTTAGCCGGGACGGAGAATGAAAAACTGTTTTTT.

The rearrangement joins TRBV11-2 to TRBJ2-5; D gene ambiguous. Trimming left V 3 bases short and J 1 base short, with 6 bases between. CDR1 SGHAT and CDR2 FQNNGV come from the germline V gene. The CDR3 totals 13 residues. The CDR3 sequence: CASSFLGQETQYF. CDR3 in DNA: TGTGCCAGCAGCTTCCTTGGCCAAGAGACCCAGTACTTC.

This sequence joins TRBV5-1 and TRBJ1-2; D perhaps matches TRBD1 (5 bases). V lost 3 bases, J lost 5 bases, and 20 bases lay in between. Germline CDR1 SGHRS, CDR2 YFSETQ. The CDR3 extends over 16 amino acids. The CDR3 region is CASSSGTSDKRYGYTF. The CDR3 nucleotides read TGCGCCAGCAGCTCCGGGACCTCTGACAAGCGGTATGGCTACACCTTC.

V gene TRBV6-5 combines with J gene TRBJ1-4; D call uncertain. This CDR3 has 14 amino acids. V lost 6 bases, J lost 5 bases, and 13 bases lay in between. Germline CDR1 and CDR2: MNHEY and SVGAGI. The CDR3 DNA follows: TGTGCCAGCAGGACCAGGCAGTCGAATGAAAAACTGTTTTTT. It translates to CASRTRQSNEKLFF.

The chain joins TRBV13 to TRBJ1-6; TRBD1 might be the D (6 bases). Germline assignment: CDR1 PRHDT and CDR2 FYEKMQ (reference sequence). This CDR3 has 17 amino acids. Trimming cost V 7 bases and J 0 bases, with 16 bases left between them. CDR3 loop: CASTPGGGASYNSPLHF. The CDR3 bases are TGTGCCAGCACCCCGGGGGGGGGCGCCTCCTATAATTCACCCCTCCACTTT. Filled out from reference TRBV13 and TRBJ1-6, the complete variable domain reads AAGVIQSPRHLIKEKRETATLKCYPIPRHDTVYWYQQGPGQDPQFLISFYEKMQSDKGSIPDRFSAQQFSDYHSELNMSSLELGDSALYFCASTPGGGASYNSPLHFGNGTRLTVT.

The CDR3 DNA reads TGTGCCAGCAGCAAGACGGGGGGGAGAGGCTACACCTTC. This gives the protein CASSKTGGRGYTF. This chain uses TRBV11-3 with TRBJ1-2; the D gene is possibly TRBD1 (5 bases). The germline CDR1 and CDR2 sequences are SGHNT and YENEEA. The CDR3 is 13 residues long. Trimming stripped 5 bases from V and 8 bases from J, with 15 bases between.

The V and J genes are TRBV6-5 and TRBJ1-6; 7 nucleotides agree with TRBD1. V trimming: 6 bases; J trimming: 3 bases; junction bases outside the gene matches: 5. Germline CDR1 is MNHEY and CDR2 is SVGAGI. CDR3 size: 15 residues. The CDR3 sequence: CASSRGQFYNSPLHF. The CDR3 DNA sequence: TGTGCCAGCAGCAGGGGACAGTTCTATAATTCACCCCTCCACTTT.

In regard to this clone: In the same sample, other DNA sequences code for this CDR3. In DNA form, the CDR3 reads TGTGCCAGCAGCCTCAGGGGGGGGACTGAAGCTTTCTTT. This codes for CASSLRGGTEAFF. This chain connects TRBV11-2 to TRBJ1-1; 7 positions agree with TRBD1. Looked up from germline, CDR1 is SGHAT and CDR2 is FQNNGV. The CDR3 totals 13 residues. Losses at the gene ends were 5 bases for V and 5 bases for J; bases not matched to a gene: 5.

The V gene is TRBV5-6, the J gene TRBJ1-1; D is possibly TRBD1 (5 bases). V gave up 5 bases and J gave up 5 bases, with 13 bases separating them. The CDR3 has 13 amino acids. Germline V gives CDR1 SGHDT, CDR2 YYEEEE. The CDR3 nucleotides read TGTGCCAGCAGGCAGGGCGCGGGGACTGAAGCTTTCTTT. Translated: CASRQGAGTEAFF.

The chain combines TRBV12-5 with TRBJ1-6; a weak D match, TRBD1 (6 bases). The germline V and J ends were trimmed by 6 bases and 0 bases, with 15 bases remaining between them. This CDR3 has 17 amino acids. The V gene's germline CDR1 is LGHNT and CDR2 FRNRAP. This CDR3 is CASGSGGASSYNSPLHF. The CDR3 region has the DNA TGTGCTAGTGGATCGGGGGGGGCGAGCTCCTATAATTCACCCCTCCACTTT.